The TCR beta chain under discussion was sequenced for a study of blood T cell repertoires in COVID-19. Study-level background: The United States, Italy and Spain provided the acute and convalescent COVID-19 samples. From T cells, B-cell-depleted T cells, or PBMCs came the material, which was cDNA or gDNA.

Original analysis: Estimates of nucleated cell counts were drawn from the amplification of reference gene primers. The data were produced by immunoSEQ multiplex PCR, yet TCRdb's version contains in-frame clones alone and is incomplete. The V and J calls and clone size are taken from that table; D and trimming were inferred from the DNA. The sample includes 150,000 to 200,000 clones, approximately 79% seen only once; the top ten take around 7%. Seattle participants joined during active infection and were tracked over time. This clone has only a few counts. From germline, CDR1 is LNHDA and CDR2 SQIVND (reference sequence). The CDR3 totals 14 residues. V lost 7 bases and J 7 bases, leaving 19 bases between the germline ends.

The chain recombines TRBV19 with TRBJ1-2, with a weak D call TRBD1 (5 bases). The receptor was isolated from a woman aged 40 to 49 with COVID-19, enrolled during active disease. The sample was peripheral blood. CDR3 coding DNA: TGTGCCAGTACCATCGCGGGACCTAAAAGTGGCTACACCTTC. It translates to CASTIAGPKSGYTF.